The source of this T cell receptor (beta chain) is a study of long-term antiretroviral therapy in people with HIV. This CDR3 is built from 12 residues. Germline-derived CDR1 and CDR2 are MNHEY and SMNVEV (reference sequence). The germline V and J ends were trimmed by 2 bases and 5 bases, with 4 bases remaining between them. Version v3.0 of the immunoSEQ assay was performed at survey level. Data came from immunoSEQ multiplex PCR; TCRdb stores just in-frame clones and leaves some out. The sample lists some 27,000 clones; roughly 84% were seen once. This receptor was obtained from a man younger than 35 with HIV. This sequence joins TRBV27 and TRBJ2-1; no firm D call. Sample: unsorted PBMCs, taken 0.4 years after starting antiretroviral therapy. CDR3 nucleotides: TGTGCCAGCAGTTTAAGCAACAATGAGCAGTTCTTC. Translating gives CASSLSNNEQFF.